This TCR beta chain was sequenced in a study of blood T cell repertoires in COVID-19 (dated by TCRdb to 2019 to 2021). In the study overall: Collaborator samples came from the United States, Italy and Spain and covered acute and convalescent phases of COVID-19. Where available, HLA class I and class II types were obtained from metadata supplied by the sample provider rather than from assay-based typing. Samples were obtained from the ongoing ImmuneRACE study (first 160 participants) and from 1,254 subjects provided by 6 global collaborators. The material from the prospective study consisted of cDNA or gDNA derived from T cells, B-cell-depleted T cells, or PBMCs. A freely available public database, intended as a resource for researchers studying the immune response to SARS-CoV-2, is where the repertoires were released. Deeply sampled blood TCRbeta repertoires from subjects exposed to, actively infected with, or recovered from COVID-19 were included in the dataset. The sample metadata nearly always contained a de-identified subject ID, COVID-19 status, age in years and sex.

Points on this clone: This receptor's antigen is unknown. There are no base qualities to consult, and no much larger clone falls within one base.

General study outcomes and caveats: Clinical and demographic metadata were provided uncurated, with the amount varying by source and participant.

Sequences SGHTA (CDR1) and FQGNSA (CDR2) are obtained from the germline V gene. The germline ends are 14 bases apart after V is trimmed by 1 base and J by 3 bases. The CDR3 contains 16 residues, cysteine and phenylalanine counted. Only the CDR3 DNA is retained, 48 bases long and in frame from the first base. Enrolling through a virtual design, the prospective study's participants ranged in age from roughly 18 to 95 years and lived across roughly 24 United States geographic areas. Cohort assignment in the prospective study relied on participant-reported clinical history from a screening survey and a study questionnaire. For ImmuneRACE Cohort 3, a participant was defined as recovered based on two consecutive negative NP/OP PCR tests, clearance by a healthcare professional, or resolution of symptoms. Mobile phlebotomists in the prospective study collected whole blood, serum and a nasopharyngeal or oropharyngeal swab from every participant. Over an approximately 2-month period, participants in the prospective study had the option of providing additional blood draws and questionnaires. Blood samples from the prospective study were shipped frozen or at room temperature prior to DNA extraction.

TCRbeta CDR3 regions were amplified from genomic DNA by means of the immunoSEQ Assay, a bias-controlled multiplex PCR. Per the authors' processing: Nucleated cell counts per sample were estimated from amplification of reference gene primers within the assay. To quantify the absolute abundance of each unique TCRbeta CDR3 rearrangement, sequence reads were collapsed and filtered. Productive Simpson clonality was computed per sample as the square root of Simpson's diversity index over productive rearrangements. Held by TCRdb, this immuneACCESS table contains in-frame sequences only and omits some clones. Under half of the omission traces to an unresolved V gene where checked; the cause of the rest is unknown. V and J calls and clone size are as listed in that table; D and trimming were resolved from the DNA. The sample has approximately 200,000 clones on record, 90% of them singletons. 1.2% of the sample is taken by the ten largest.

This clonotype was sampled from a man under 40 who had recovered from COVID-19. The specimen was PBMCs or T cells enriched from blood (not recorded which). Here the chain combines TRBV7-2 and TRBJ2-3; a tentative D match to TRBD2 spans 6 bases. The CDR3 protein sequence reads: CASSLGVAVTTDTQYF. The nucleotide sequence is TGTGCCAGCAGCTTAGGAGTAGCGGTCACGACAGATACGCAGTATTTT.